This T cell receptor (beta chain) was identified in a study of CD8+CD57+ T cells in acquired aplastic anemia. On the study more broadly: Mean DNA quantity obtained from sorted CD4+ and CD8+ cells was about 3.2 ug.

Genomic DNA acted as the template from which TCR beta VDJ combination and CDR3 sequence profiling were carried out. TCRdb recomputed calls from the reads with MiXCR, one row per CDR3 protein. Seen here are about 160,000 distinct CDR3 sequences, less than 60% observed once, and the top ten hold less than 3%. For sequencing, patients were chosen who had shown expansion of CD8+CD57+ cells by flow cytometry. This CDR3 spans 13 amino acids. Looked up from germline, CDR1 is KGHDR and CDR2 is SFDVKD. V was pared by 2 bases and J by 3 bases, with 3 bases between. V usage is TRBV24-1 and J usage is TRBJ2-2; D is ambiguous. Sequencing input: sorted CD4+, CD8+, or CD8+CD57+ T cells (not recorded which) from PBMCs. The receptor's source is a human donor with aplastic anemia. The CDR3 DNA reads TGTGCCACCAGTGATTCCGACACCGGGGAGCTGTTTTTT. It translates to CATSDSDTGELFF.